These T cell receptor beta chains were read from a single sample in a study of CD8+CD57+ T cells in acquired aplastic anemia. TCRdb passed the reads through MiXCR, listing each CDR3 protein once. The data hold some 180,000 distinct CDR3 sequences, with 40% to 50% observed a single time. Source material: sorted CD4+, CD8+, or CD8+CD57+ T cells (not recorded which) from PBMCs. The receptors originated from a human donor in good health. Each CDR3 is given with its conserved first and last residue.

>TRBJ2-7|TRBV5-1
CASSYSLAGANYEQYF
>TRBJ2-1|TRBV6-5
CASSYGSGSNEQFF
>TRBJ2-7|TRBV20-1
CSAPGTSSPRATYEQYF
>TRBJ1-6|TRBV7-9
CASSFIRDNSPLHF
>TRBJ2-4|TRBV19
CASSSNFGGSLRNIQYF
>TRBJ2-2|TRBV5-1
CASSLWTENTGELFF
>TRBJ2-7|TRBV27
CASSLKRQGYEQYF
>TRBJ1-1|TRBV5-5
CASSSQGARMNTEAFF
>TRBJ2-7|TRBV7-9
CASGQGAHEQYF
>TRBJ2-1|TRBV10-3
CAISESLLSNNEQFF
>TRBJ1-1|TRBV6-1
CASNSGTGVLNTEAFF
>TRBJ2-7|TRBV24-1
CATSLAGGEQYF
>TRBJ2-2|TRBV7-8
CASSFLQMNTGELFF
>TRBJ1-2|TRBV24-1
CATSDARQGYGYTF
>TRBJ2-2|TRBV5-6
CASSLGVATGELFF
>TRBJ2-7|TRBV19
CASSRYRQTSSSYEQYF
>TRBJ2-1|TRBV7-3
CASSLNPLAGLYNEQFF
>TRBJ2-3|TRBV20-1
CSAKWSSGRGVDTQYF
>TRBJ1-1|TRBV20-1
CSARGGTRATEAFF
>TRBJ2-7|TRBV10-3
CAISRAREQDEQYF
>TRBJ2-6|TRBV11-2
CASSSSATSGANVLTF
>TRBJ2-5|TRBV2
CASSGEGETQYF
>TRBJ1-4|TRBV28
CASRDASLDEKLFF
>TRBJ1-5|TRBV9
CASSVGVGSNQPQHF
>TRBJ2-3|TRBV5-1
CASSEWTGITDTQYF
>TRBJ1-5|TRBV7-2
CASSLIGNSNQPQHF
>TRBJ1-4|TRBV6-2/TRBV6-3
CASSNRGPEKLFF
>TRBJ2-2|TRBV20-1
CSAPDRGTGELFF
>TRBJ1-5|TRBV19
CASRPRAVSQPQHF
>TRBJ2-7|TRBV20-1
CSAPTRTSASYEQYF
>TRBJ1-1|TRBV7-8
CASSYGIPPGQGASF
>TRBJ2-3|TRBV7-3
CASSLDQGSTDTQYF
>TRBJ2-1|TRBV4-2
CASSPPSGTSGRFMNEQFF
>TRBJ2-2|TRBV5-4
CASSLALTSGSDGELFF
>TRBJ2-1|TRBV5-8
CASSRQGAGNEQFF
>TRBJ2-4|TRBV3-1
CASTPVGGAKNIQYF
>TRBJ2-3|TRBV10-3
CAITTESTDTQYF
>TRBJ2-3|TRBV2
CASGVGLQADTQYF
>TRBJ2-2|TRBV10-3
CATYNGQGTNTGELFF
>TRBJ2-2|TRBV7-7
CASSFKNANTGELFF
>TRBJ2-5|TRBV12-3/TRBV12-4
CASSLTRQWEETQYF
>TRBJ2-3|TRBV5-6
CASSLMGAGGGTDTQYF
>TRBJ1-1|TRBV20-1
CSASGGQGMNTEAFF
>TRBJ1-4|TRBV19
CASSRGQGGMNEKLFF
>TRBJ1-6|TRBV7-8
CASSTGEVLAPLHF
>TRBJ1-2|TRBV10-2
CASSGSNYGYTF
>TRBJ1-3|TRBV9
CASSVGLEDIGNTIYF
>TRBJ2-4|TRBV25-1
CASSESRLAGTPNLAKNIQYF
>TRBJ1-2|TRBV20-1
CSGSREYGYTF
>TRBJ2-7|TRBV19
CASSAGTGSYEQYF
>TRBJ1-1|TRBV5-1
CASSPRTDGNTEAFF
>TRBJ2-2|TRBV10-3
CAISSTGGADTGELFF
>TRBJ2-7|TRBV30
CASSPPTGGTYEQYF
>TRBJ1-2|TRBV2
CASSEVYGQGANGYTF
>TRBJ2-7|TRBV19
CASSMGRENEQYF
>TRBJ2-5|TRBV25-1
CASSEVTSFETQYF
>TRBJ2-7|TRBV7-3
CASSPRGLSPYEQYF
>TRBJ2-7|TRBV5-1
CASSPGGTGIREQYF
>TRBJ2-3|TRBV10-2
CASSSKRGPPTDTQYF